The clone carrying this TCR beta chain was recorded many times. The data are from a study of T cells in Graves' hyperthyroidism and ophthalmopathy. Study-wide context: Peripheral blood was collected at initial diagnosis, before any treatment.

Uncontrolled infection, other autoimmune disease, pregnancy or lactation excluded patients. V was pared by 0 bases and J by 4 bases, with 12 bases between. The length of the CDR3 is 16 residues. The germline V gene encodes CDR1 MGHDK and CDR2 SYGVNS. Researchers took RNA transcripts and amplified the TCR beta CDR3 regions from them. The study used the HTBI primer set for a first-round RT-PCR of the TCR CDR3. TCRdb analysed the multiplex PCR reads with MiXCR anew, one entry per CDR3 protein. The data hold roughly 380,000 distinct CDR3 sequences, with 15% to 20% observed a single time. This clonotype was obtained from a woman aged 18-29 years with Graves' hyperthyroidism. The material sequenced was blood. The chain is built from TRBV25-1 and TRBJ2-2; tentative D call: TRBD1 (5 bases). CDR3 in amino acids: CASSEYARVGTGELFF. CDR3 sequence (DNA): TGTGCCAGCAGTGAATATGCCAGGGTGGGCACCGGGGAGCTGTTTTTT.